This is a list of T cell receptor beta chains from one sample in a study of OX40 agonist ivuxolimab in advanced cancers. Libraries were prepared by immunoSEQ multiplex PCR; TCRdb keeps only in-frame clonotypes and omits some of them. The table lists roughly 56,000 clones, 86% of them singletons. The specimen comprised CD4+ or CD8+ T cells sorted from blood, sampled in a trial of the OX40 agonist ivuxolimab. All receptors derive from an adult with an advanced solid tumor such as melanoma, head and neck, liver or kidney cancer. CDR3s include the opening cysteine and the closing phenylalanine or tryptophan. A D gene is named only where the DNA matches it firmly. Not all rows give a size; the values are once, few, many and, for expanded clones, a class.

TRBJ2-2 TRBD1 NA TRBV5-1 TGCGCCAGCAGCTTGACCGGGACAGGGGAAAGCACCGGGGAGCTGTTTTTT CASSLTGTGESTGELFF
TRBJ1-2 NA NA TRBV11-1 TGTGCCAGCAGCCCGGGGCCCGATGGCTACACCTTC CASSPGPDGYTF
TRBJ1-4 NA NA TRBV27 TGTGCCAGCAGTAGGCAGGGCGGTGAAAAACTGTTTTTT CASSRQGGEKLFF
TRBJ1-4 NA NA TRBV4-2 TGTGCCAGCAGCCAAGATATAGGGGCCAGGCGGAATGAAAAACTGTTTTTT CASSQDIGARRNEKLFF
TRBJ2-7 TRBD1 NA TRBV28 TGTGCCAGCTGGGGACAGACGTACGAGCAGTACTTC CASWGQTYEQYF
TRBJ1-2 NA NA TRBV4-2 TGTGCCAGCAGCCAAGAAAGTGTCCGCGGCTATGGCTACACCTTC CASSQESVRGYGYTF
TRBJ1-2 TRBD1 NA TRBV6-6 TGTGCCAGCAGAACAGGGGATATCCGTGGCTACACCTTC CASRTGDIRGYTF
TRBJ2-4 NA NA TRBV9 TGTGCCAGCAGCCCGCAGGTAGCCAAAAACATTCAGTACTTC CASSPQVAKNIQYF
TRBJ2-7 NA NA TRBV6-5 TGTGCCAGCAGTTACTCGACCGGTGCCTACGAGCAGTACTTC CASSYSTGAYEQYF
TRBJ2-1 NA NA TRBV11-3 TGTGCCAGCAGCTCCGACAGTAAAGAGCAGTTCTTC CASSSDSKEQFF
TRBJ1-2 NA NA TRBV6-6 TGTGCCAGCAGTTACTCTCCTCATGGCTACACCTTC CASSYSPHGYTF
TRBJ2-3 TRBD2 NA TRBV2 TGTGCCAGCAGAAACGTGGGGACTAGCGGTCCCTTT CASRNVGTSGPF
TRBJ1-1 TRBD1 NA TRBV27 TGTGCCAGCAGCCGGGGACAGGGGGCGAGCATGAACACTGAAGCTTTCTTT CASSRGQGASMNTEAFF
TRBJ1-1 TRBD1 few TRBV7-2 TGTGCCAGCAGCCCCCAGGGGGGTGGCACTGAAGCTTTCTTT CASSPQGGGTEAFF
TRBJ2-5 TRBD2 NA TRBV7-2 TGTGCCAGCAGCCCCCGAGCGGGGGGGCTTGAGACCCAGTACTTC CASSPRAGGLETQYF
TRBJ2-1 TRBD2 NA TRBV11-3 TGTGCCAGCAGCTTAGGGACTAGCGGCTCCGGGGACAATGAGCAGTTCTTC CASSLGTSGSGDNEQFF
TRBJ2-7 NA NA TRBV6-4 TGTGCCAGGGGGACTCGAAAGTACTCCTACGAGCAGTACTTC CARGTRKYSYEQYF
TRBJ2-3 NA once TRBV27 TGTGCCAGCAGTTTAGGCAGTAACACAGATACGCAGTATTTT CASSLGSNTDTQYF
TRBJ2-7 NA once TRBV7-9 TGTGCCAGCAGCCTACAGGGAACTACCTCCTACGAGCAGTACTTC CASSLQGTTSYEQYF
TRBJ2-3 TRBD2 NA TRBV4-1 TGCGCCAGCAGCCAAGATGGTAGCCCTACTAGCGGGGCACCAGATACGCAGTATTTT CASSQDGSPTSGAPDTQYF
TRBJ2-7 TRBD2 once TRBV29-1 TGCAGCGCCAGGGAGGGGATTGGCTCCTACGAGCAGTACTTC CSAREGIGSYEQYF
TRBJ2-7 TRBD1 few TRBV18 TGTGCCAGCTCGTCCTACAGGGGAAGATCCTACGAGCAGTACTTC CASSSYRGRSYEQYF
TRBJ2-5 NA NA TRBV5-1 TGCGCCAGCAGCTTGGCGGGGGCCCAAGAGACCCAGTACTTC CASSLAGAQETQYF
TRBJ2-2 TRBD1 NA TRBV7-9 TGTGCCAGCAGCCAGGGGGTAAACACCGGGGAGCTGTTTTTT CASSQGVNTGELFF
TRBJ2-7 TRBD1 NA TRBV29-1 TGCAGCACGGACAGGGCCTACGAGCAGTACTTC CSTDRAYEQYF
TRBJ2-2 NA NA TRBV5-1 TGCGCCAGCAGCTTGGCGCAGGGGAACACCGGGGAGCTGTTTTTT CASSLAQGNTGELFF
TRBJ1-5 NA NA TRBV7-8 TGTGCCAGCAGCTTCGGCTCGGGGCCGGATCAGCCCCAGCATTTT CASSFGSGPDQPQHF
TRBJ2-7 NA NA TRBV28 TGTGCCAGCAGACCCCAACTAAACGAGCAGTACTTC CASRPQLNEQYF
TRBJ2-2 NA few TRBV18 TGTGCCAGCTCACGGGGTCAGGCCCTGAACACCGGGGAGCTGTTTTTT CASSRGQALNTGELFF
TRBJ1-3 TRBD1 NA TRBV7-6 TGTGCCAGCAGCCCAACACCCCCGGGACAGGGTTTGGACACCATATATTTT CASSPTPPGQGLDTIYF
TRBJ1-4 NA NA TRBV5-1 TGCGCCAGCAGCCCAGGGTACTATGAAAAACTGTTTTTT CASSPGYYEKLFF
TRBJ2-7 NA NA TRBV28 TGTGCCAGCAGTTGGACCTACGAGCAGTACTTC CASSWTYEQYF
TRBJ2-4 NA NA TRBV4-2 TGTGCCAGCAGCCAAGTGGTGAAGAACATTCAGTACTTC CASSQVVKNIQYF
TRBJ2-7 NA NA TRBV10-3 TGTGCCATCAGTGAGTCGATGGATACCTACGAGCAGTACTTC CAISESMDTYEQYF
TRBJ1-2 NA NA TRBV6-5 TGTGCCAGCAGGATACGGGACGCCCGCGGGTATGGCTACACCTTC CASRIRDARGYGYTF
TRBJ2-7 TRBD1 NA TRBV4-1 TGCGCCAGCAGCCAAGAGCCGGGACAGGGTATCTACGAGCAGTACTTC CASSQEPGQGIYEQYF
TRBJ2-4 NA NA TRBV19 TGTGCCAGTAGTATTGGGGGCATTCAGTACTTC CASSIGGIQYF
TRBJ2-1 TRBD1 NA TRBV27 TGTGCCAGCAGTTTGCTCGGGACAGAGTACAATGAGCAGTTCTTC CASSLLGTEYNEQFF
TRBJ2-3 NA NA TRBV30 TGTGCCTGGAGTGTAATAACAGATACGCAGTATTTT CAWSVITDTQYF
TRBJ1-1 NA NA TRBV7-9 TGTGCCAGCAGCTCCCCCCCGGGGAACACTGAAGCTTTCTTT CASSSPPGNTEAFF
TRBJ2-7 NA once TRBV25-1 TGTGCCAGCAGTGAAACGAGCGGATACTCCTACGAGCAGTACTTC CASSETSGYSYEQYF
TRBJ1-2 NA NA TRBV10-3 TGTGCCATCAGCCTCCAGACAGGAGCCGTGAACTATGGCTACACCTTC CAISLQTGAVNYGYTF
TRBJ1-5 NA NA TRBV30 TGTGCCTGGAGTGTAACGGGGGAAGGGACTCAGCCCCAGCATTTT CAWSVTGEGTQPQHF
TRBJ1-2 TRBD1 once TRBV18 TGTGCCAGCTCACCGTCCGGGGACAGCGGCTACACCTTC CASSPSGDSGYTF
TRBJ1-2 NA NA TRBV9 TGTGCCAGCAGCGTAGGGCCCACGACGGGAAACTATGGCTACACCTTC CASSVGPTTGNYGYTF
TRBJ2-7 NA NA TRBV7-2 TGTGCCAGCAGCTATCGCGGTCCCTACGAGCAGTACTTC CASSYRGPYEQYF
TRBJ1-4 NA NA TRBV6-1 TGTGCCAGCAGTCTAAATGAAAAACTGTTTTTT CASSLNEKLFF
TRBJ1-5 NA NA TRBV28 TGTGCCACTAACCCCGGGAGGGCGATCAATCAGCCCCAGCATTTT CATNPGRAINQPQHF
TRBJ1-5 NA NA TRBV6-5 TGTGCCAGCAGTCCTTCACAGGCCGTCCAGCCCCAGCATTTT CASSPSQAVQPQHF
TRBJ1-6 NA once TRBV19 TGTGCCAGTAGACCCGACAGGTTCCTCTCCTATAATTCACCCCTCCACTTT CASRPDRFLSYNSPLHF
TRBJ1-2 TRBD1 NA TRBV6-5 TGTGCCAGCAGCGGGACAGGGGTGAGGGGCTACACCTTC CASSGTGVRGYTF
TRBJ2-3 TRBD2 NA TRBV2 TGTGCCAGCAGTGCAAGCGGGGGGGCAGGTGATACGCAGTATTTT CASSASGGAGDTQYF
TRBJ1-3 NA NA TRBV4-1 TGCGCCAGCAGCCAAGGCGATGGCAGGCGGGTATCTGGAAACACCATATATTTT CASSQGDGRRVSGNTIYF
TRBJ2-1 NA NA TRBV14 TGTGCCAGCAGCCAGGGCGGATTTTCCTACAATGAGCAGTTCTTC CASSQGGFSYNEQFF